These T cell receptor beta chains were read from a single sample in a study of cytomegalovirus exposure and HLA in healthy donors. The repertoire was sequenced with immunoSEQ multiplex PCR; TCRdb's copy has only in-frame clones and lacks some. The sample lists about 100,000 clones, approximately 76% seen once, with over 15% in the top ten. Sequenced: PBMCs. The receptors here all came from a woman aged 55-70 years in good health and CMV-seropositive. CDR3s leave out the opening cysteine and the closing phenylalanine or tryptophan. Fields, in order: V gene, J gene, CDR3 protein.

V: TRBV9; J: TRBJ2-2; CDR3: ASSVGPYYRDSGNTGELF
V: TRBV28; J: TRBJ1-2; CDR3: ASSLNRGRNGYT
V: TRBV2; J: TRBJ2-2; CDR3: ASSGLAGVLGELF
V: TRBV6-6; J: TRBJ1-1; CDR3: ASTPGGGAF
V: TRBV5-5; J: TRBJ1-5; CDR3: ASSLGATGGNQPQH
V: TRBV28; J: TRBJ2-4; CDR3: ASRTGLAKNIQY
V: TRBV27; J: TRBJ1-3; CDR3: ASSASWTGGNTIY
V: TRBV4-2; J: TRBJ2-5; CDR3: ASSQDIPSGSETQY
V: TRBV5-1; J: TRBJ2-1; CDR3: ASSRTAEQF
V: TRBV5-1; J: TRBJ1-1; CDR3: ASSSLQGGTEAF
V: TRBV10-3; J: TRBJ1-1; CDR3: AISAGQRNTEAF
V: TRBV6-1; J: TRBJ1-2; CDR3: ASSVYPGDGYT
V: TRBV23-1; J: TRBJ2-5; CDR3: ASSRLGAEGQETQY
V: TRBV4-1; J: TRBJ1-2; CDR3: ASSQGQNGYT
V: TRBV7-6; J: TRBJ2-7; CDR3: ASSLASGAGVGEQY
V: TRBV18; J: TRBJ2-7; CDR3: ASSPPSGSYEQY
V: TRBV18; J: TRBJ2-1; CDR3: ASSPGLAGDNEQF
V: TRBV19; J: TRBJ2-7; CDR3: ASSIGGGSSSYEQY
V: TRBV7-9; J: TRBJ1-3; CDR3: ASSQVSGNTIY
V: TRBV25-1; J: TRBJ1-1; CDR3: ASSVGGNTEAF
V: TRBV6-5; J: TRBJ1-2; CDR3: ASRRGEDISYT
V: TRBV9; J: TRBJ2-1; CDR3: ASSPTGTPTGNEQF
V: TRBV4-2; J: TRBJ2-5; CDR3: ASSQEGLGTPLGTQY
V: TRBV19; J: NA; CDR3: ASSTIDRYEQY
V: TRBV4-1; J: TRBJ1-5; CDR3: ASSQERGSNQPQH
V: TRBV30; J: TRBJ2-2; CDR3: ACGTANTGELF
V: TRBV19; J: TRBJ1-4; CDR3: ASSSRGTGNEKLF
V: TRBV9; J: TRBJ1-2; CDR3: ASSPQGQYYGYT
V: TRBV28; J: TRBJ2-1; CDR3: ASTGGGAGYNEQF
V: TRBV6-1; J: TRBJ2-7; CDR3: ATDGTGPYEQY
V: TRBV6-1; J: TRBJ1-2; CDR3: ASSADGQAEVYGYT
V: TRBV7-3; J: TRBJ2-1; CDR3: ASSSTGLMFYNEQF
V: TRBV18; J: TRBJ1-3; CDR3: ASSPDSPGNTIY
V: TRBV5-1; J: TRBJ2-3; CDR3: ASSLTSGRAFRSPDTQY
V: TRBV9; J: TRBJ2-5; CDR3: ASSVGTGVQETQY
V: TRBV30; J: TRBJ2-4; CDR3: AWEALAKNIQY
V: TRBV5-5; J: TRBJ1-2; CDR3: ASERGGGYT
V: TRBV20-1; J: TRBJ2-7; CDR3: SAIFYEQY
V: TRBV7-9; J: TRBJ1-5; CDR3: ASSLRREPQH
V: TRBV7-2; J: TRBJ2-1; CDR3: ASSPTGLAGTYEQF
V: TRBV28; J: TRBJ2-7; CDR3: ASSLPGSYEQY
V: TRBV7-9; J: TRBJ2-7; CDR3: ASSLDQGKAYEQY
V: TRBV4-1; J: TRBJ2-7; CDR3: ASSQDPSGSLYEQY
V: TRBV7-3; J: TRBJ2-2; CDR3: ASASDTGELF
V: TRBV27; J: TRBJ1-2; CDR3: ASSSGHGYT
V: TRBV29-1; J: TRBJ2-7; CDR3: SVEGGLGTPTYEQY
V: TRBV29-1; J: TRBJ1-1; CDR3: SSTERDTEAF
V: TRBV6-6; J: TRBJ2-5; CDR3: ASSPQETQY
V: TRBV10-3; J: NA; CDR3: AISEQGFEQY
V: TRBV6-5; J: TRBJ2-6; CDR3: ASSPQGANVLT
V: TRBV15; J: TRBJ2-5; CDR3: ATSREGDFQETQY
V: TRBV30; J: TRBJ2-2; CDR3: AWMRGTATGELF
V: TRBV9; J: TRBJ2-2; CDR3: ASSVFGTGATGELF